The 8 T cell receptor beta chains below were found in one sample sequenced in a study of CD8+CD57+ T cells in acquired aplastic anemia. The sequenced patients had an expansion of CD8+CD57+ cells seen by flow cytometry. Genomic DNA constituted the template upon which TCR beta VDJ and CDR3 profiling was performed. Each CDR3 protein is one row after TCRdb ran MiXCR on the reads. This table has roughly 250,000 distinct CDR3 sequences, approximately 50% appearing once. The source material was sorted CD4+, CD8+, or CD8+CD57+ T cells (not recorded which) from PBMCs. The receptors originated from a human donor with aplastic anemia.

The rearrangement links TRBV7-9 to TRBJ1-2; D is unresolved. V gave up 8 bases and J gave up 7 bases, with 20 bases separating them. The CDR3 spans 14 residues. Germline loops: CDR1 SEHNR, CDR2 FQNEAQ (reference sequence). CDR3 sequence reads: CASLSGRGSGGYTF. As DNA, the CDR3 is TGTGCCAGCCTATCTGGCCGGGGTTCGGGTGGCTACACCTTC.

In DNA form, the CDR3 reads TGTGCCAGCAGCCGGAAAGTGATTGATTTGGCAGATACGCAGTATTTT. The encoded protein is CASSRKVIDLADTQYF. This chain joins TRBV2 and TRBJ2-3; D not resolved. Trimming removed 6 bases from V and 4 bases from J, with 20 bases in between. The germline V gene encodes CDR1 SNHLY and CDR2 FYNNEI. CDR3 length: 16 amino acids.

The rearrangement links TRBV29-1 to TRBJ2-1; no clear D gene. This CDR3 has 13 amino acids. The V end lost 4 bases, the J end lost 2 bases, and 9 bases lay between the germline ends. CDR1 SQVTM and CDR2 ANQGSEA come from the germline V gene. CDR3 bases: TGCAGCGTTGGCATGTCCCCCTACAATGAGCAGTTCTTC. Translated, it gives CSVGMSPYNEQFF.

This clonotype has only a few counts. This chain uses TRBV27 with TRBJ1-1, with D possibly TRBD1 on 5 matching bases. V was shortened by 2 bases and J by 6 bases, with 13 bases between the two germline ends. Per the germline V gene, CDR1 is MNHEY and CDR2 is SMNVEV (reference sequence). The CDR3 covers 14 residues. CDR3 sequence: CASSLTGGISEAFF. The CDR3 DNA follows: TGTGCCAGCAGTTTAACGGGGGGGATATCTGAAGCTTTCTTT.

This clonotype was recorded at least ten times. This rearrangement joins TRBV7-3 to TRBJ1-1; no firm D call. Germline CDR1 and CDR2: SGHTA and FQGTGA. V was trimmed by 6 bases and J by 3 bases, leaving 14 bases between them. The CDR3 contains 14 residues. As DNA, the CDR3 is TGTGCCAGCAGTCCCGGACCTCGGGACACTGAAGCTTTCTTT. Protein: CASSPGPRDTEAFF.

This clonotype showed up many times. The chain has TRBV6-4 and TRBJ2-1; no clear D. The V end lost 4 bases, the J end lost 9 bases, and 13 bases lay between the germline ends. CDR3 length: 13 residues. The germline V gene has CDR1 MRHNA and CDR2 SNTAGT. In DNA form, the CDR3 reads TGTGCCAGCAGTGTCGGCGGAATGGCTGAGCAGTTCTTC. Translation gives CASSVGGMAEQFF.

The chain is built from TRBV9 and TRBJ2-7; D not resolved. Germline values: CDR1 SGDLS, CDR2 YYNGEE. The CDR3 runs to 11 residues. With 3 bases removed from V and 5 bases from J, the gap between germline ends came to 6 bases. This CDR3 is CASSDLHEQYF. CDR3 nucleotides: TGTGCCAGCAGCGACCTCCACGAGCAGTACTTC.

This clonotype showed up many times. The chain has TRBV5-1 and TRBJ2-5; the D is unclear. With 3 bases removed from V and 4 bases from J, the gap between germline ends came to 13 bases. This CDR3 contains 14 residues. From germline, CDR1 is SGHRS and CDR2 YFSETQ. CDR3 in amino acids: CASSWTGSPETQYF. In DNA, the CDR3 is TGCGCCAGCAGCTGGACCGGGTCCCCAGAGACCCAGTACTTC. The whole variable domain, filled in from reference TRBV5-1 and TRBJ2-5, reads KAGVTQTPRYLIKTRGQQVTLSCSPISGHRSVSWYQQTPGQGLQFLFEYFSETQRNKGNFPGRFSGRQFSNSRSEMNVSTLELGDSALYLCASSWTGSPETQYFGPGTRLLVL.